Listed here is a single TCR beta chain. What it recognizes is unknown. UMI-labeled TRB cDNA libraries were prepared by 5' RACE. From the 5' RACE reads, TCRdb lists one entry per CDR3 protein and no DNA. The specimen's table records around 63,000 distinct CDR3 sequences. At a few hundred thousand cells each, triplicate sorts were carried out for each CD8+ T cell subset. CDR3 size: 14 residues. Looked up from germline, CDR1 is SGDLS and CDR2 is YYNGEE. The data were taken from a study of CXCR3-negative and CXCR3-positive naive CD8 T cells. Overall study findings and caveats: CXCR3-expressing naive cells carried TRB CDR3s more hydrophobic than those of CXCR3-negative naive cells.

The clonotype was recovered from a human donor in good health. Some clones in this sample may be carry-over from other donors' samples. Material for sequencing was naive CXCR3+ CD8+ T cells from blood. As for subset: CD45RO-CCR7+CD27+CD95- naive CD8+ T cells expressing CXCR3 (TNR3+). The V and J genes are TRBV9 and TRBJ2-7; TCRdb indicates TRBD1, and absent DNA this call remains unverified. CDR3 protein: CASSGRGSTSGQYF.